The clone carrying this T cell receptor (beta chain) was found once. The antigen is not known. CD4+CD25+CD127- Tregs, CD4+CD25- non-Tregs, CD4 and CD8 cells were sorted. The record originates from a study of Tregs in tolerant kidney transplant recipients. General study results and limits: Biological reproducibility was not directly addressed, but technical replication error appeared minimal. Findings come from small patient numbers and require larger validation. Donor-specific Treg expansion exceeded global Treg expansion in tolerant patients, suggesting antigen drive.

Generated by immunoSEQ multiplex PCR, the TCRdb table keeps only in-frame clones and is missing some. The profile shows tens of thousands of clones, 75% to 95% of them singletons. The CDR3 contains 14 residues. The germline gives CDR1 SGHNT, CDR2 YYREEE (reference sequence). V lost 0 bases and J lost 3, with 10 bases in between. This clonotype originated in a human donor who received a combined kidney and bone marrow transplant. The sample here was Tregs from blood, taken before the transplant. The chain carries TRBV5-4 and TRBJ2-7; D call uncertain. The CDR3 DNA reads as TGTGCCAGCAGCTTGGTAGGGAACAACTACGAGCAGTACTTC. Translation: CASSLVGNNYEQYF.